The T cell receptor beta chain under discussion was sequenced for a study of T cells in severe cutaneous drug reactions. The CDR3 consists of 13 residues. Germline values: CDR1 MDHEN, CDR2 SYDVKM. TCR subtype-specific primers in iRepertoire multiplex PCR prepared libraries for bulk and single-cell sequencing. TCRdb reprocessed the multiplex PCR reads and stores each CDR3 protein as one record, lacking DNA. The sample totals 20,000 to 25,000 distinct CDR3 sequences. The patients sequenced had a carbamazepine-induced Stevens-Johnson syndrome or toxic epidermal necrolysis reaction. Input material: PBMCs. The origin of this receptor is a human donor with toxic epidermal necrolysis, a severe cutaneous drug reaction. The chain is built from TRBV28 and TRBJ2-7; TCRdb outputs TRBD1, but without DNA this stays unchecked. The CDR3: CASSGGQAYEQYF.